The 7 T cell receptor beta chains listed next were all sequenced from one sample in a study of OX40 agonist ivuxolimab in advanced cancers. This table comes from immunoSEQ multiplex PCR, and its TCRdb copy is limited to in-frame clones, with some not included. The repertoire holds tens of thousands of clones, with 86% as singletons. Sequencing was performed on CD4+ or CD8+ T cells sorted from blood, taken in a trial of the OX40 agonist ivuxolimab. Receptor source: an adult with an advanced solid tumor such as melanoma, head and neck, liver or kidney cancer.

The chain couples TRBV7-2 to TRBJ2-1; D is undetermined. Looked up from germline, CDR1 is SGHTA and CDR2 is FQGNSA. With 4 bases removed from V and 8 bases from J, the gap between germline ends came to 9 bases. The CDR3 has 12 residues. Here the CDR3 reads CASSSMGYEQFF. The CDR3 DNA reads TGTGCCAGCAGCTCTATGGGGTATGAGCAGTTCTTC.

The chain links TRBV5-1 to TRBJ2-5; TRBD2 matches at 9 bases. V was pared by 7 bases and J by 5 bases, with 6 bases of the junction left unmatched. CDR3 length: 13 amino acids. Per the germline V gene, CDR1 is SGHRS and CDR2 is YFSETQ. Written as DNA, the CDR3 is TGCGCCAGCGGGCGGGGGGGGATGGAGACCCAGTACTTC. This gives the protein CASGRGGMETQYF. Full variable domain (remainder filled in from reference TRBV5-1 and TRBJ2-5): KAGVTQTPRYLIKTRGQQVTLSCSPISGHRSVSWYQQTPGQGLQFLFEYFSETQRNKGNFPGRFSGRQFSNSRSEMNVSTLELGDSALYLCASGRGGMETQYFGPGTRLLVL.

This clone was seen just once. The rearrangement joins TRBV7-3 to TRBJ2-7, with D possibly being TRBD2 (5 bases). The CDR3 is made up of 15 amino acids. Trimming took 1 base from V and 4 from J, leaving 14 bases between them. Germline V CDR1 and CDR2: SGHTA, FQGTGA. For the CDR3, the DNA is TGTGCCAGCAGCTTAATCGCGGGTACGGCATACGAGCAGTACTTC. It codes for CASSLIAGTAYEQYF.

The chain uses TRBV7-7 and TRBJ1-4, with 10 nucleotides matching TRBD1. V lost 5 bases and J lost 4; bases outside the gene matches: 4. This CDR3 has 15 residues. CDR1 is SSHAT, CDR2 FNYEAQ, per germline (reference sequence). This CDR3 reads CASSGGTGVNEKLFF. CDR3 nucleotide sequence: TGTGCCAGCAGCGGTGGGACAGGGGTTAATGAAAAACTGTTTTTT.

V is TRBV29-1 and J is TRBJ1-2; D is undetermined. V gave up 0 bases and J gave up 8 bases, with 16 bases separating them. This CDR3 spans 14 amino acids. Germline assignment: CDR1 SQVTM and CDR2 ANQGSEA. The CDR3 sequence is CSVEDGQWDGGYTF. CDR3 nucleotide sequence: TGCAGCGTTGAAGATGGTCAGTGGGATGGCGGCTACACCTTC.

V gene TRBV9 combines with J gene TRBJ1-2, with D maybe TRBD1 (5 bases). V was cut by 4 bases and J by 0 bases, with 19 bases left in between. Germline V lookup: CDR1 SGDLS, CDR2 YYNGEE. The CDR3 spans 17 residues. Written as DNA, the CDR3 is TGTGCCAGCAGCCCCCGGGACGGAGGTGATACTAACTATGGCTACACCTTC. It translates to CASSPRDGGDTNYGYTF.

This clone was seen a single time. V gene TRBV5-1 combines with J gene TRBJ1-2; D unresolved. The CDR3 is 15 residues long. Trimming took 0 bases from V and 0 from J, leaving 9 bases between them. Germline V CDR1 and CDR2: SGHRS, YFSETQ. CDR3 bases: TGCGCCAGCAGCTTGGAACGGATGACTAACTATGGCTACACCTTC. Translation: CASSLERMTNYGYTF.